This TCR beta chain was captured in a study of blood T cell repertoires in COVID-19. Study-wide context: Samples taken during acute and convalescent COVID-19 were collected in the United States, Italy and Spain. The cDNA or gDNA used as material had been derived from T cells, B-cell-depleted T cells, or PBMCs.

In the original analysis: It was from reference gene primer amplification that nucleated cell counts were estimated. Here immunoSEQ multiplex PCR was the method, and the copy in TCRdb shows in-frame clones only, minus some. For V, J and clone size, that table is used; D and trimming come from the DNA. The sample has more than 90,000 clones, approximately 86% seen once; the top ten hold roughly 12%. The sequence was obtained from a human donor in a cohort sampled during active COVID-19. Sample: peripheral blood.

CDR3 sequence reads: CASSVDPLAGEETQYF. Here the CDR3 DNA reads TGTGCCAGCAGCGTAGACCCCCTAGCGGGAGAAGAGACCCAGTACTTC. The gene calls are TRBV9 and TRBJ2-5, with 10 bases aligning to TRBD2. The CDR3 spans 16 residues. Germline lookup yields CDR1 SGDLS and CDR2 YYNGEE. The V and J ends lost 0 bases and 3 bases, in that order; junction bases with no gene match: 5.